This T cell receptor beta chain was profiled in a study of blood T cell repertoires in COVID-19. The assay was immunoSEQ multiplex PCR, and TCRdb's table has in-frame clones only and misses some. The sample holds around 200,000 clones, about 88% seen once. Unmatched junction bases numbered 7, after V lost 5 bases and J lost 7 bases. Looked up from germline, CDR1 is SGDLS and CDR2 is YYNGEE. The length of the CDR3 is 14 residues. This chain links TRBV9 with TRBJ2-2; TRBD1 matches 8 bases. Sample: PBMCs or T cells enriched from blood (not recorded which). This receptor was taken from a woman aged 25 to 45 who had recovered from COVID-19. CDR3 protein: CASSYGQGVGELFF. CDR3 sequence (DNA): TGTGCCAGCAGTTACGGACAGGGAGTCGGGGAGCTGTTTTTT. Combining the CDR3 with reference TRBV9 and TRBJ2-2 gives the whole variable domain DSGVTQTPKHLITATGQRVTLRCSPRSGDLSVYWYQQSLDQGLQFLIQYYNGEERAKGNILERFSAQQFPDLHSELNLSSLELGDSALYFCASSYGQGVGELFFGEGSRLTVL.